The T cell receptor (beta chain) described here comes from a study of blood T cell repertoires in COVID-19. For the study at large: The analysed material was cDNA or gDNA that came from T cells, B-cell-depleted T cells, or PBMCs.

The germline gives CDR1 SGHTA, CDR2 FQGNSA. The CDR3 covers 15 residues. V shed 5 bases and J 7 bases; nucleotides not matched to a gene: 8. The repertoire was sequenced with immunoSEQ multiplex PCR; TCRdb's copy has only in-frame clones and lacks some. Counted here are 25,000 to 30,000 clones, 87% occurring once; the ten biggest clones make up about 16%. This receptor was obtained from a human donor in a cohort sampled during active COVID-19. This chain joins TRBV7-2 and TRBJ2-2, with 9 bases that match TRBD1. Sample: peripheral blood. CDR3 sequence (DNA): TGTGCCAGCAGCACAGGGACAGGGCGGGGCGGGGAGCTGTTTTTT. Its protein is CASSTGTGRGGELFF.